This entry lists 6 T cell receptor beta chains sequenced from one sample in a study of early T cells in non-severe SARS-CoV-2 infection. TCRdb fed the 5' RACE reads into MiXCR, producing one record per CDR3 protein. Of about 75,000 distinct CDR3 sequences detected, about 10% appear once; the ten largest clones hold 9.5% to 15%. Sequencing used whole blood, obtained at baseline. These receptors originate from an adult who was a healthcare worker with PCR-confirmed SARS-CoV-2 infection or an uninfected control (not recorded which).

The V call is TRBV10-3, the J call TRBJ2-3; 7 nucleotides line up with TRBD2. This CDR3 is built from 15 residues. Per germline, CDR1 ENHRY and CDR2 SYGVKD. Trimming removed 6 bases from V and 4 bases from J; junction bases left unmatched: 10. This CDR3 is CAIRDQTSNPDTQYF. DNA for the CDR3: TGTGCCATCAGAGACCAGACTAGCAACCCAGATACGCAGTATTTT.

This clonotype was found a few times. V gene TRBV28 combines with J gene TRBJ1-2; no clear D. The germline V gene has CDR1 MDHEN and CDR2 SYDVKM. V shed 6 bases and J shed 8 bases, with 16 bases lying between them. CDR3 length: 13 amino acids. The CDR3 bases are TGTGCCAGCAGCGCGACCGCTCCCTTCGGCTACACCTTC. Its protein is CASSATAPFGYTF.

The J gene is TRBJ1-2, the V gene TRBV3-1; the D gene is possibly TRBD1 (6 bases). Germline CDR1 is LGHDT and CDR2 is YNNKEL (reference sequence). The CDR3 has 15 amino acids. Between the trimmed V and J ends, which lost 4 bases and 3 bases, there was a span of 15 bases. This CDR3 is CASSLTQGIYYGYTF. For the CDR3, the DNA is TGTGCCAGCAGCCTTACTCAGGGGATCTACTATGGCTACACCTTC. The whole variable domain, remainder taken from reference TRBV3-1 and TRBJ1-2, is DTAVSQTPKYLVTQMGNDKSIKCEQNLGHDTMYWYKQDSKKFLKIMFSYNNKELIINETVPNRFSPKSPDKAHLNLHINSLELGDSAVYFCASSLTQGIYYGYTFGSGTRLTVV.

The V and J genes are TRBV20-1 and TRBJ2-5, with 8 bases aligning to TRBD2. CDR3 length: 14 amino acids. Germline V gene data show CDR1 as DFQATT and CDR2 as SNEGSKA (reference sequence). The ends lost 2 bases at V and 3 bases at J; junction bases unmatched: 5. The CDR3 nucleotides are TGCAGTGCTAGACGTACTAGCGGAGAAGAGACCCAGTACTTC. Translation gives CSARRTSGEETQYF.

This clonotype showed up many times. The chain's CDR3 is CASRRNGGDTEAFF. CDR3 nucleotide sequence: TGTGCCAGCAGGAGAAACGGCGGGGACACTGAAGCTTTCTTT. The chain is built from TRBV7-3 and TRBJ1-1; D uncertain. Per germline, CDR1 SGHTA and CDR2 FQGTGA. CDR3 length equals 14 residues. V dropped 6 bases and J dropped 3 bases, with 14 bases sitting between them.

This clonotype was seen many times. The genes are TRBV20-1 and TRBJ2-3; TRBD2 agrees at 9 bases. This CDR3 is built from 14 residues. V was clipped by 5 bases and J by 1 base; unmatched bases: 4. The germline gives CDR1 DFQATT, CDR2 SNEGSKA (reference sequence). In DNA, the CDR3 is TGCAGTGCTTTCTCTAGCGGGGGCACAGATACGCAGTATTTT. Translation: CSAFSSGGTDTQYF.